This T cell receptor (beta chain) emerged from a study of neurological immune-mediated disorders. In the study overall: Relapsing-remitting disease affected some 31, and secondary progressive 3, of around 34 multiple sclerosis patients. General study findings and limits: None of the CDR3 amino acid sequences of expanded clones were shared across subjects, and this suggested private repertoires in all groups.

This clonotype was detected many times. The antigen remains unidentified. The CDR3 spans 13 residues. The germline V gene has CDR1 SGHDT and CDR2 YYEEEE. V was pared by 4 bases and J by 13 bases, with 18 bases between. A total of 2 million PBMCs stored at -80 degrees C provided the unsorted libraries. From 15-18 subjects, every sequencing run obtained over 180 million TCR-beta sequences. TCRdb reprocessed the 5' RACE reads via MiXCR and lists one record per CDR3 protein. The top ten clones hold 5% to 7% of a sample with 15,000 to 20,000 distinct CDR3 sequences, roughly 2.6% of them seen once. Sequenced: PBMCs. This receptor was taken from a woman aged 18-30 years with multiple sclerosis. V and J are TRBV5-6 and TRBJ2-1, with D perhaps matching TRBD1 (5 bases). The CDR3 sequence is CASSLRQPPNQFF. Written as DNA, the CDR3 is TGTGCCAGCAGCCTGCGACAGCCACCAAATCAGTTCTTC.